This entry features one T cell receptor beta chain sequence. The antigen it binds to is not known. The sample holds no much larger clone one base away, and base qualities are not on file. CD8 naive samples consisted of CD45RO-negative cells that were positively selected for CCR7, yielding a CD45RA+CCR7+ population without TemRA cells. Donors were healthy HIV-negative adults with no recently reported acute infections or vaccinations. All donors were Caucasian adults living in Nashville, Tennessee, USA. Blood was collected by leukapheresis, and PBMCs were isolated by Ficoll-Histopaque density gradient centrifugation and then cryopreserved in liquid nitrogen vapor phase. Analytical flow cytometry was used to check the purity and quantity of each magnetically sorted T cell population. From each sorted fraction, genomic DNA was isolated and quantified by UV absorbance on a Nanodrop 2000c. Counted from cysteine to phenylalanine, this CDR3 has 18 amino acids. Only the CDR3 portion is preserved as DNA: 54 bases, with reading frame beginning at the first base. Trimming costs V 6 bases and J 3 bases, and their ends lie 23 bases apart. Via the germline V gene, CDR1 is MDHEN and CDR2 SYDVKM.

These data belong to a study of shared clonotypes between healthy human individuals (dated by TCRdb to about 2020). General notes on the study: A couple of women and a few men aged 18 to 49 years were included in the cohort. Leukapheresis yielded between about 0.9 and 8.9 billion PBMCs per donor. Different laboratories and diverse techniques were used to prepare libraries and sequence TCR repertoires, to increase sequencing depth and limit assay-specific biases. For each donor, three plates each were used for CD4 naive and CD4 memory, two plates were used for CD8 naive, and one plate was used for CD8 memory. To estimate repertoire size and how much clonotypes are shared between individuals, the study performed deep sequencing of blood TCR repertoires from about five healthy adults. Results and caveats for the whole study, not just this receptor: Naive subsets generally had larger estimated clonotype richness than memory subsets did. Based on pairwise subsampling, the degree of clonotype sharing among donors was expected to be affected by sequencing depth. Even with the large sequencing depth, rarefaction of the sorted-subset datasets indicated that sequencing was incomplete. About 5% of naive CD4, 3.5% of naive CD8, 2.3% of memory CD4, and 0.4% of memory CD8 clonotypes were shared across several donors. The small number of donors limited the genetic and exposure-history diversity represented. Compared with non-shared clonotypes, the clonotypes found in all four sorted-subset donors had higher generation probabilities. Sampling was restricted to blood, and TCR repertoires in tissues likely differ from the TCR repertoires found in blood.

Using the deep immunoSEQ assay, multiplex PCR amplified TCR CDR3 regions from genomic DNA. Extracted genomic DNA from each cell subset was spread evenly across all wells of several immunoSEQ 96-well plates, with each plate serving as a replicate. For sorted subsets, each replicate PCR was loaded with 150 to 250 ng genomic DNA, equivalent to some 31,000 T cell genomes. The purified libraries were quantified using a Qubit 3.0 fluorometer, sized with a Bioanalyzer 2100, and then quantified again using the KAPA Library Quantification kit. A separate single-read 150-cycle Illumina NextSeq 550 flow cell was used to sequence each immunoSEQ 96-well plate. The study's own analysis went as follows. Because the immunoSEQ output held only junctional sequences and lacked quality scores, the filtering could not match the filtering applied to full-length reads. Sequences were annotated with PyIR, a Python wrapper for IgBLAST v1.9, and V/J genes and CDR3 were assigned using IMGT germline references. Reads with weak V/J assignments (E-value above 1e-6), missing CDR3, stop codons, out-of-frame junctions, or ambiguous translated residues were removed. V3J clonotypes were defined as sequences sharing the same inferred V gene, J gene, and CDR3 amino acid sequence. Percentage overlap between repertoires was computed as shared unique clonotypes divided by the size of the smaller repertoire. RTK rarefaction, the Chao1 estimator, and Recon v2.1 estimates of unobserved clonotypes were used to assess repertoire richness. Generation probabilities were computed with OLGA for all TCRbeta clonotypes obtained by the gDNA method from several donors. TCRdb limited this immuneACCESS table to in-frame rearrangements with V and J called. A share of clones is missing; checked studies link under half to unresolved V genes, and the rest is unexplained. The V and J calls and the clone size are those of that table, but D and trimming were determined from the DNA. A total of some 1,900,000 clones appear in this sample, approximately 94% of them only once. 0.9% to 1.5% of the sample is held by the ten biggest clonotypes.

The sample consisted of naive CD8+ T cells sorted from blood. Read against the paper, the sample's cell subset or site label means: CD45RA+CCR7+. This clonotype was sampled from a man in his late teens or twenties in good health. The rearranged segments are TRBV28 and TRBJ2-2; the D gene is perhaps TRBD1 or TRBD2, as each covers 6 bases. CDR3 reads: CASSPPVGGLAHTGELFF. The sequence in DNA is TGTGCCAGCAGCCCTCCGGTGGGGGGCCTGGCCCACACCGGGGAGCTGTTTTTT.